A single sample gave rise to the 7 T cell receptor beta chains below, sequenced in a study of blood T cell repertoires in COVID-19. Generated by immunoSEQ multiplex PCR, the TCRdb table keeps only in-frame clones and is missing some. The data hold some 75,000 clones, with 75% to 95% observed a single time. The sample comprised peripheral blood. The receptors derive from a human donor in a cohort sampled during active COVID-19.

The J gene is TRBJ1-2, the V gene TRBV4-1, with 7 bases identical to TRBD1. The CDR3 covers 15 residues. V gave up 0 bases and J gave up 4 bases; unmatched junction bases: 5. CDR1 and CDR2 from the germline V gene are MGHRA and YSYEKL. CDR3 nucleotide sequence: TGCGCCAGCAGCCAAGAAGGGGGACAGCCCTATGGCTACACCTTC. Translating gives CASSQEGGQPYGYTF.

This CDR3 is CASSRSQGVRYEQYF. CDR3 DNA: TGCGCCAGCAGCCGATCACAGGGAGTGCGCTACGAGCAGTACTTC. V usage is TRBV4-1 and J usage is TRBJ2-7; possible D gene TRBD1, 6 bases. V lost 4 bases, J lost 3 bases, and 16 bases lay in between. The CDR3 is 15 amino acids. CDR1 and CDR2 (germline): MGHRA, YSYEKL.

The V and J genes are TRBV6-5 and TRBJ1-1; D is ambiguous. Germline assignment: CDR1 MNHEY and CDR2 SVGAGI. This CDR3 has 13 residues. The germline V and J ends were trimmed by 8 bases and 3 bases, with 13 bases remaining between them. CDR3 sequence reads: CASSSTRDTEAFF. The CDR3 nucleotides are TGTGCCAGCTCTTCCACCCGGGACACTGAAGCTTTCTTT.

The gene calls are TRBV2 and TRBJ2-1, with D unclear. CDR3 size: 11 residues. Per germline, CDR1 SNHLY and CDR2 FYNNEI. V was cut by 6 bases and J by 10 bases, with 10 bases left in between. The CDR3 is CASRPYEEQFF. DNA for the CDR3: TGTGCCAGCAGGCCCTACGAGGAGCAGTTCTTC.

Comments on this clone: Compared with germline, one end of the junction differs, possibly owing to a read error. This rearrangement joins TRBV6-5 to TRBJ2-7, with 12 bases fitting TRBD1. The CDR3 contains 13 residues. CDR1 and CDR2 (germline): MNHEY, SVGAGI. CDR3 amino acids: CASHPGQGAFRHF. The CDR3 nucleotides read TGTGCCAGCCATCCGGGACAGGGGGCGTTTCGGCACTTC.

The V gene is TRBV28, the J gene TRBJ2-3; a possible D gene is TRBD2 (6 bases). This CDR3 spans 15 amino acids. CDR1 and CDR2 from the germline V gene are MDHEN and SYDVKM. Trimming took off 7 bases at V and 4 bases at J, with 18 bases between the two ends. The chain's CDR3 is CASTPGGRRADTQYF. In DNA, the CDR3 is TGTGCCAGCACCCCCGGCGGCAGGAGGGCAGATACGCAGTATTTT.

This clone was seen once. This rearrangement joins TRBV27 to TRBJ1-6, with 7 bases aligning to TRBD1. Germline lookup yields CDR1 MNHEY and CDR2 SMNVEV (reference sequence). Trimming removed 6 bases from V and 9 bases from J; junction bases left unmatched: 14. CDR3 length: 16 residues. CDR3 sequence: CASSRAGLGGGSPLHF. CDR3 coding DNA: TGTGCCAGCAGCCGCGCGGGATTAGGGGGCGGTTCACCCCTCCACTTT.